A single T cell receptor beta chain is shown here with its context. Its specificity is not known. The record originates from a study of shared clonotypes between healthy human individuals. The assay was immunoSEQ multiplex PCR, and TCRdb's table has in-frame clones only and misses some. The sample holds 850,000 to 1,100,000 clones, approximately 77% seen once. CDR1 is WSHSY, CDR2 SAAADI, per germline. The CDR3 loop spans 14 amino acids. The V and J ends lost 6 bases and 5 bases, in that order; junction bases with no gene match: 4. There were only Caucasian adults among the donors, and all lived in Nashville, Tennessee. Study conclusions and caveats: Clonotype sharing levels among donors were expected to vary with sequencing depth.

The receptor was isolated from a man younger than 30 in good health. Some clones in this sample may be carry-over from other donors' samples. This rearrangement joins TRBV10-2 to TRBJ2-2; 9 bases are a match to TRBD1. Sequenced input: memory CD4+ T cells from PBMCs. Subset noted: CD45RA-negative fraction. The CDR3 DNA reads as TGCGCCAGCAGCCGGGACAGGGTTACCGGGGAGCTGTTTTTT. It encodes CASSRDRVTGELFF.